This TCR beta chain appears in the sequencing data of a study of T cell clonality in common variable immunodeficiency. Study outcomes and limitations: Common variable immunodeficiency TCR beta sequences reportedly had fewer deletions and N-nucleotide insertions.

Trimming removed 5 bases at V and 4 bases at J, with 11 bases between. CDR1 and CDR2 from the germline V gene are SGHTA and FQGNSA. CDR3 length: 13 residues. With respect to this clone: Its specificity is not known. The read is 3 residues too short to cover the CDR3 end, so that end is filled in from the germline J gene.

Using immunoSEQ multiplex PCR, the repertoire was profiled, and TCRdb retains in-frame clones only, with some absent. Singletons are absent from the sample, which has some 30,000 clones. The TCR originated in a human donor with common variable immunodeficiency. The sample taken for sequencing was peripheral blood mononuclear cells. The chain couples TRBV7-2 to TRBJ1-2; D possibly corresponds to TRBD1 (5 bases). CDR3 sequence reads: CASSLGGGYGYTF. CDR3 bases read: TGTGCCAGCAGCCTGGGGGGGGGCTATGGC.